This T cell receptor (beta chain) was captured in a study of molecular identifiers for immune sequencing clone quantification. Broader study findings: Identical barcode-sharing TCR molecules could lead to underestimated sizes for highly expanded clones.

CDR1 is SEHNR and CDR2 is FQNEAQ in the germline V gene (reference sequence). The CDR3 consists of 15 residues. A note on this clonotype: Its antigen is not identified. A much larger clone differs by one base, so this may be a read error.

Using its own MiXCR run on the PCR reads, TCRdb lists one record per CDR3 protein. Among roughly 300,000 distinct CDR3 sequences listed, roughly 24% were seen once. Material for sequencing was naive CD8+ T cells from blood, with Jurkat cell RNA spiked in. Noted subset: FACS-sorted CD8+CD4-CCR7+CD45RA+ naive T cells. The receptor's source is a human donor in good health. Some libraries in this study had Jurkat cell RNA spiked in. The chain couples TRBV7-9 to TRBJ2-3, with TRBD1 identical over 9 bases. The DNA of the CDR3 is TGTGCCAGCAGCTCTGACAGGGGGTTGGCAGATGCGCAGTATTTT. It encodes CASSSDRGLADAQYF.